Each of the 2 T cell receptor beta chains below was sequenced from the same sample in a study of blood T cells in healthy people across ages. PCR was performed a second time for 7 to 11 cycles using a sample-barcoded 5' primer and a J-beta primer mix. TCRdb passed the 5' RACE reads through MiXCR, listing each CDR3 protein once. The sample holds over a million distinct CDR3 sequences; around 27% are singletons and the top ten take 0.65% to 0.95%. These same records also appear under a second study, on T cells of mothers and their children.

Sequenced: blood. The receptor source for this set is a girl between 2 and 10 years old in good health.

This clonotype was seen a handful of times. V and J are TRBV29-1 and TRBJ1-2; tentative D call: TRBD1 (5 bases). The V gene lost 4 bases and the J gene lost 8 bases, with 11 bases spanning the gap. Germline CDR1 and CDR2: SQVTM and ANQGSEA. This CDR3 comprises 11 residues. CDR3: CSVVGGSGYTF. The CDR3 DNA reads TGCAGCGTTGTTGGGGGATCGGGCTACACCTTC.

This sequence joins TRBV9 and TRBJ2-1; D is undetermined. Trimming shortened V by 4 bases and J by 9 bases, and 14 bases separated the two germline ends. This CDR3 contains 13 residues. Germline-derived CDR1 and CDR2 are SGDLS and YYNGEE. As DNA, the CDR3 is TGTGCCAGCAGCTTATCGACTGGCGGTGAGCAGTTCTTC. Its protein product is CASSLSTGGEQFF.